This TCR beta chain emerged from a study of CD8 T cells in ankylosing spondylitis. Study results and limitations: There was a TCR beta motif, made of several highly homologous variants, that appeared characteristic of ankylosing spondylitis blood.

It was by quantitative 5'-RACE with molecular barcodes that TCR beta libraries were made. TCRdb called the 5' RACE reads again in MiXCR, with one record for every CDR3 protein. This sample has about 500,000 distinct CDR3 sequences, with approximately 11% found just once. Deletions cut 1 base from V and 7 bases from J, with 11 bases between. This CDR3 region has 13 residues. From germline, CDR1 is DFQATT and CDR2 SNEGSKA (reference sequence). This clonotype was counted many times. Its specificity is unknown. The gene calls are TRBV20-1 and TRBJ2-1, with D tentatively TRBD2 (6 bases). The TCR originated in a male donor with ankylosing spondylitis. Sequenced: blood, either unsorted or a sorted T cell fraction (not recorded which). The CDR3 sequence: CSARAGTLNEQFF. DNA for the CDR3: TGCAGTGCTAGAGCGGGGACTTTAAATGAGCAGTTCTTC.